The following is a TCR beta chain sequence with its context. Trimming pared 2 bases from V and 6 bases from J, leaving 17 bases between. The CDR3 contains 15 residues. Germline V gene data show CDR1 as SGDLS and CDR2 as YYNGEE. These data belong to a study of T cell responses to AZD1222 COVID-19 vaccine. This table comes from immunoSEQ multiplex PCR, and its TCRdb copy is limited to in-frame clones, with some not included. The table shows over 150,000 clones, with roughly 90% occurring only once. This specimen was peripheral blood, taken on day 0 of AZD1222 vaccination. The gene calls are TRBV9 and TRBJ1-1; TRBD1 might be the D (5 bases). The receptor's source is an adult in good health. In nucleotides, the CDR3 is TGTGCCAGCAGCGTGGTAGAGGCAGGGTTGTCTGAAGCTTTCTTT. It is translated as CASSVVEAGLSEAFF. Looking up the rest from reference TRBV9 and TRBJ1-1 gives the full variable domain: DSGVTQTPKHLITATGQRVTLRCSPRSGDLSVYWYQQSLDQGLQFLIQYYNGEERAKGNILERFSAQQFPDLHSELNLSSLELGDSALYFCASSVVEAGLSEAFFGQGTRLTVV.